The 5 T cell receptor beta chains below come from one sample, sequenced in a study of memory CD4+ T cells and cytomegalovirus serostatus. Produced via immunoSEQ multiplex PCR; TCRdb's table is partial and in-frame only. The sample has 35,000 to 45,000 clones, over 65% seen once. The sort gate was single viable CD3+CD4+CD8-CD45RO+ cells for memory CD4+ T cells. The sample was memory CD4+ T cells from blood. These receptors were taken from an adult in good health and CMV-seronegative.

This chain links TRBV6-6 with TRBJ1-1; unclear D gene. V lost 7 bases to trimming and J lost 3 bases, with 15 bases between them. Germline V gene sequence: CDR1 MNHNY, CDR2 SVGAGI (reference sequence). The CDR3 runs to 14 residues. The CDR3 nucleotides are TGTGCCAGCACCTCTAAACGGGATTACACTGAAGCTTTCTTT. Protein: CASTSKRDYTEAFF.

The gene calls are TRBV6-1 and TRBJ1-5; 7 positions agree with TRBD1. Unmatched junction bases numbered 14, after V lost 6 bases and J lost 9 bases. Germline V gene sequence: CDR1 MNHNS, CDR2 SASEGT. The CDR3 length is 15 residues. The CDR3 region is CASRAVGQTARPQHF. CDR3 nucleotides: TGTGCCAGCAGAGCGGTGGGACAGACCGCAAGGCCCCAGCATTTT.

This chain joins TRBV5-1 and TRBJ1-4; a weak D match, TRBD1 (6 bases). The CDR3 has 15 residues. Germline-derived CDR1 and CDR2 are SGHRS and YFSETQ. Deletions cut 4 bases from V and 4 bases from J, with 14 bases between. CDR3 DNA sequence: TGCGCCAGCAGCGAAATGACAGGCGATAATGAAAAACTGTTTTTT. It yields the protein CASSEMTGDNEKLFF.

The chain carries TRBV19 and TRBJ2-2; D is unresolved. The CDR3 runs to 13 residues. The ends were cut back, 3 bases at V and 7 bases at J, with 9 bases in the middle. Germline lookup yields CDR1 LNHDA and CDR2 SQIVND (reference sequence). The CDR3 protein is CASSMWAYGELFF. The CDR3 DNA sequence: TGTGCCAGTAGTATGTGGGCCTACGGGGAGCTGTTTTTT.

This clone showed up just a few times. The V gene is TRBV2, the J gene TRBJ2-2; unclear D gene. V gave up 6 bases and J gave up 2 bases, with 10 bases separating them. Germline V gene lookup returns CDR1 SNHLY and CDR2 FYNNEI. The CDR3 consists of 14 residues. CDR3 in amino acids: CASRQLLNTGELFF. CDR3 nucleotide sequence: TGTGCCAGCAGGCAGCTTCTTAACACCGGGGAGCTGTTTTTT.